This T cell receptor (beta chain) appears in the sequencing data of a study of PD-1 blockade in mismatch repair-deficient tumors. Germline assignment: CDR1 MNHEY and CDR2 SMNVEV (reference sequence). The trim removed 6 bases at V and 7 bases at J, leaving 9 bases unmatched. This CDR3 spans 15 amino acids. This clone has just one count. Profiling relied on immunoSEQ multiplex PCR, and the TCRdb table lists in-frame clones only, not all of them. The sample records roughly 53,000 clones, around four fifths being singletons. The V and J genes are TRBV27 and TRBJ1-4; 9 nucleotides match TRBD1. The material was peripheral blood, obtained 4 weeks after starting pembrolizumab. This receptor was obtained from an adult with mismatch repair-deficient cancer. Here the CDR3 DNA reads TGTGCCAGCAGCAGGAGGGGGACAGGGTTTGAAAAACTGTTTTTT. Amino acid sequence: CASSRRGTGFEKLFF.